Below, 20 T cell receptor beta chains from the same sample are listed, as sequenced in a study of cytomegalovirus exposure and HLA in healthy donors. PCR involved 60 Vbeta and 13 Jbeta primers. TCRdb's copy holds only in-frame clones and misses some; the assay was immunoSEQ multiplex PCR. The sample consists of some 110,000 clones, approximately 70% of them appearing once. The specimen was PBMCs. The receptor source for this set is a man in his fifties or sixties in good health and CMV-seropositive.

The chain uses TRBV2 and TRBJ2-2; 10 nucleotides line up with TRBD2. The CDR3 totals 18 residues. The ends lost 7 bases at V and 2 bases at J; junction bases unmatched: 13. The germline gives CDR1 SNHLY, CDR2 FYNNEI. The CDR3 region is CASTEPSGGRINTGELFF. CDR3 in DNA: TGTGCCAGCACCGAACCTAGCGGGGGCCGGATCAACACCGGGGAGCTGTTTTTT.

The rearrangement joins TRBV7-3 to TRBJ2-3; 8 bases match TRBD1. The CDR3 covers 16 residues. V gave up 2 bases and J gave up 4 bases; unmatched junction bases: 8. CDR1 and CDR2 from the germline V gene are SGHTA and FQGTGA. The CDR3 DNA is TGTGCCAGCAGCTTATCCGCCAGGGGGCCGGCAGATACGCAGTATTTT. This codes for CASSLSARGPADTQYF. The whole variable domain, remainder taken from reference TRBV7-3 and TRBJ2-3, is GAGVSQTPSNKVTEKGKYVELRCDPISGHTALYWYRQSLGQGPEFLIYFQGTGAADDSGLPNDRFFAVRPEGSVSTLKIQRTERGDSAVYLCASSLSARGPADTQYFGPGTRLTVL.

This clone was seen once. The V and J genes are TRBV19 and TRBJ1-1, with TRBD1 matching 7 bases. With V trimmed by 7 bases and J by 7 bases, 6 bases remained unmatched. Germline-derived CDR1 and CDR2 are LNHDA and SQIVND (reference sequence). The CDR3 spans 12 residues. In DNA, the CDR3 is TGTGCCAGTAAATCGGGGACAGATGAAGCTTTCTTT. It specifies CASKSGTDEAFF. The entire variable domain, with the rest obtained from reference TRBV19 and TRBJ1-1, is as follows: DGGITQSPKYLFRKEGQNVTLSCEQNLNHDAMYWYRQDPGQGLRLIYYSQIVNDFQKGDIAEGYSVSREKKESFPLTVTSAQKNPTAFYLCASKSGTDEAFFGQGTRLTVV.

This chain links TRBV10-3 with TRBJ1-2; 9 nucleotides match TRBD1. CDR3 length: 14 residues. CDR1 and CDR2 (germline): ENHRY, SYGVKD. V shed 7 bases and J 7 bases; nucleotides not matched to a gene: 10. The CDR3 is CAINPDRGLGGYTF. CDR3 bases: TGTGCCATCAATCCGGACAGGGGTCTGGGTGGCTACACCTTC.

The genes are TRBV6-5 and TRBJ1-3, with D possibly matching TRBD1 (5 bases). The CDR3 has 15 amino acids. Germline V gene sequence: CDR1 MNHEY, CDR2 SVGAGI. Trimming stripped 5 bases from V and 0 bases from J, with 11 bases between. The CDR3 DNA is TGTGCCAGCAGTCCGGACGGGGGCTCTGGAAACACCATATATTTT. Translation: CASSPDGGSGNTIYF.

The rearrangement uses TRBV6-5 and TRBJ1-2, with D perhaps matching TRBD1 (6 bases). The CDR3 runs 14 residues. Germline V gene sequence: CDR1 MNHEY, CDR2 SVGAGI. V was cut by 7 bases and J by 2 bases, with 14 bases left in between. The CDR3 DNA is TGTGCCAGCACCGACAGGATGTGGAACTATGGCTACACCTTC. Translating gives CASTDRMWNYGYTF.

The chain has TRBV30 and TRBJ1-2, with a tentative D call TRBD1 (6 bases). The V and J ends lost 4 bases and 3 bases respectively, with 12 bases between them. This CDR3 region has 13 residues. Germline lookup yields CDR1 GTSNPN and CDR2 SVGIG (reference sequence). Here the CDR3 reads CAWTPDRYYGYTF. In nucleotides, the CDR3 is TGTGCCTGGACTCCGGACAGATACTATGGCTACACCTTC.

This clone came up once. CDR3 coding DNA: TGCGCCAGCACACCGGGACAGCTCTCAGATACGCAGTATTTT. Its translation is CASTPGQLSDTQYF. The genes are TRBV5-1 and TRBJ2-3; 7 bases match TRBD1. The germline CDR1 and CDR2 sequences are SGHRS and YFSETQ. The V gene end was trimmed by 6 bases and the J gene end by 4 bases; junction bases not matched to a gene: 8. The CDR3 spans 14 residues. Filled out from reference TRBV5-1 and TRBJ2-3, the complete variable domain reads KAGVTQTPRYLIKTRGQQVTLSCSPISGHRSVSWYQQTPGQGLQFLFEYFSETQRNKGNFPGRFSGRQFSNSRSEMNVSTLELGDSALYLCASTPGQLSDTQYFGPGTRLTVL.

CDR3 loop: CASSSHPGETQYF. The CDR3, as DNA: TGTGCCAGCAGTTCACACCCTGGCGAGACCCAGTACTTC. This chain joins TRBV6-6 and TRBJ2-5; D gene unclear. The CDR3 runs to 13 residues. V was shortened by 4 bases and J by 5 bases, with 11 bases between the two germline ends. The germline V gene has CDR1 MNHNY and CDR2 SVGAGI (reference sequence).

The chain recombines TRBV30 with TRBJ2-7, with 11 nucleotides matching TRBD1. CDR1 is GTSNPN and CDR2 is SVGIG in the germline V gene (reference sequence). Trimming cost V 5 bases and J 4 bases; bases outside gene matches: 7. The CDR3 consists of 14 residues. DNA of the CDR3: TGTGCCTGGGGGTATGGGGACAGGGGGTACGAGCAGTACTTC. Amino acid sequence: CAWGYGDRGYEQYF.

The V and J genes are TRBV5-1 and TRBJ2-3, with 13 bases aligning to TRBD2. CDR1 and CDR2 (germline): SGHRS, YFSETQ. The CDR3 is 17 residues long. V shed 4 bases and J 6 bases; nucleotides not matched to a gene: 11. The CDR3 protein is CASSLEPRLAGGDTQYF. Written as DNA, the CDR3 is TGCGCCAGCAGCCTAGAACCCAGACTAGCGGGGGGCGATACGCAGTATTTT.

The CDR3 protein is CAWSAQGSYEQYF. For the CDR3, the DNA is TGTGCCTGGAGTGCCCAGGGCTCCTACGAGCAGTACTTC. The rearrangement uses TRBV30 and TRBJ2-5; perhaps TRBD1 as D (5 bases). The J call could be wrong; TRBJ2-7 is a better fit for the DNA end. The length of the CDR3 is 13 residues. CDR1 and CDR2 (germline): GTSNPN, SVGIG (reference sequence).

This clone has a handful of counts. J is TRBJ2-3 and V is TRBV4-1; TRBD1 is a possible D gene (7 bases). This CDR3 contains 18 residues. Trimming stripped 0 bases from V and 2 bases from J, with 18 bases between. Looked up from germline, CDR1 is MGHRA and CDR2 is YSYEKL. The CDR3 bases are TGCGCCAGCAGCCAAGATAAGAGGAGGGGGCGAAACACAGATACGCAGTATTTT. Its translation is CASSQDKRRGRNTDTQYF.

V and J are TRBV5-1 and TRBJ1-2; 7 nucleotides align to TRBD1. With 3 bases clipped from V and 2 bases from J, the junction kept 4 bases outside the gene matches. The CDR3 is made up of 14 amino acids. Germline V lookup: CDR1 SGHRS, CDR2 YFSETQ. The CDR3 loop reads CASSWTGANYGYTF. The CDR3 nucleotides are TGCGCCAGCAGCTGGACAGGAGCCAACTATGGCTACACCTTC. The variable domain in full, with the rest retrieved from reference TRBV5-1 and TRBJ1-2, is KAGVTQTPRYLIKTRGQQVTLSCSPISGHRSVSWYQQTPGQGLQFLFEYFSETQRNKGNFPGRFSGRQFSNSRSEMNVSTLELGDSALYLCASSWTGANYGYTFGSGTRLTVV.

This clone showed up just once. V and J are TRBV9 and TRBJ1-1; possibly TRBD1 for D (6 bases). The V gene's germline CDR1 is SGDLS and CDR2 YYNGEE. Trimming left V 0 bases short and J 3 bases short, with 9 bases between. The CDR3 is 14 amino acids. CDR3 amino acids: CASSVEGGDTEAFF. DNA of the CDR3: TGTGCCAGCAGCGTAGAGGGGGGGGACACTGAAGCTTTCTTT.

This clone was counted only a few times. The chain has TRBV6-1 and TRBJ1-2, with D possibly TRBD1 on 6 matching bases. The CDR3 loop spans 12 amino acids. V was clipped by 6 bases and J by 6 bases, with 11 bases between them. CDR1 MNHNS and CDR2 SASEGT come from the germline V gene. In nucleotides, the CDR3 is TGTGCCAGCAGGACAGGAGTAGATGGCTACACCTTC. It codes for CASRTGVDGYTF.

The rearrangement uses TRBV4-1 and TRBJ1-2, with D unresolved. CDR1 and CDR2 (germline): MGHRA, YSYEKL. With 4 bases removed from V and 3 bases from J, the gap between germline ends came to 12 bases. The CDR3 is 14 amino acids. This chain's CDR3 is CASSPPFGDYGYTF. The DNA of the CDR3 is TGCGCCAGCAGCCCACCGTTCGGGGACTATGGCTACACCTTC.

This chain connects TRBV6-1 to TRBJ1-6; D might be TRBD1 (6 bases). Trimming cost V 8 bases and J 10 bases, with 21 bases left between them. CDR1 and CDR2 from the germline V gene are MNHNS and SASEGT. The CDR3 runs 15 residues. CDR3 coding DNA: TGTGCCAGCGAAACAGGGAACTCGGCGGCATCACCCCTCCACTTT. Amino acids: CASETGNSAASPLHF.

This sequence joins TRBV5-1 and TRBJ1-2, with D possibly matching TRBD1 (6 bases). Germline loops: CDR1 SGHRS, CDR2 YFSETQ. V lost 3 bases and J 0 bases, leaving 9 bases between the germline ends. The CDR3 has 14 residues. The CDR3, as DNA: TGCGCCAGCAGCTCCGGACAGACTAACTATGGCTACACCTTC. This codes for CASSSGQTNYGYTF.

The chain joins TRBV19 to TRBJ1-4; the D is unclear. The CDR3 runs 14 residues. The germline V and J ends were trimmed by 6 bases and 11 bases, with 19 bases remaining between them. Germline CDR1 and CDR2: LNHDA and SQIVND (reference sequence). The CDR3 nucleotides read TGTGCCAGTAGCCCGACCCTAGACGGAGGGAAACTGTTTTTT. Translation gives CASSPTLDGGKLFF. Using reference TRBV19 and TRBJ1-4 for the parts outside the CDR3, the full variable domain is DGGITQSPKYLFRKEGQNVTLSCEQNLNHDAMYWYRQDPGQGLRLIYYSQIVNDFQKGDIAEGYSVSREKKESFPLTVTSAQKNPTAFYLCASSPTLDGGKLFFGSGTQLSVL.